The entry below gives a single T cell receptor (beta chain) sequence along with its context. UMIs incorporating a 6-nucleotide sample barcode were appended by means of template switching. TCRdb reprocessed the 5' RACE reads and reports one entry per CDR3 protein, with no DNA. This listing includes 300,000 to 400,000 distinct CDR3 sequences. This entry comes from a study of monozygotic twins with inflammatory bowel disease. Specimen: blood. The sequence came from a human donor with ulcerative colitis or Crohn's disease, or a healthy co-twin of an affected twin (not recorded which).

CDR3 loop: CASSGPNTGELFF. The chain recombines TRBV7-2 with TRBJ2-2. The CDR3 consists of 13 residues. CDR1 is SGHTA, CDR2 FQGNSA, per germline.